The 25 T cell receptor beta chains listed next were all sequenced from one sample in a study of blood T cell repertoires in COVID-19. Assay: immunoSEQ multiplex PCR; the TCRdb copy retains only in-frame clones and omits some. The repertoire has 150,000 to 250,000 clones, roughly 94% of them found once; the top ten carry 0.7% to 0.8%. The sequencing sample was made of peripheral blood. Source of these receptors: a man aged 25-40 years with COVID-19, enrolled during active disease.

CDR3 sequence reads: CASSYSGRGNTGELFF. The DNA for the CDR3 is TGTGCCAGCAGTTACTCCGGCAGGGGAAACACCGGGGAGCTGTTTTTT. V gene TRBV6-5 combines with J gene TRBJ2-2, with a weak D call TRBD1 (6 bases). Germline assignment: CDR1 MNHEY and CDR2 SVGAGI. The CDR3 sequence is 16 residues long. Trimming stripped 0 bases from V and 2 bases from J, with 10 bases between.

This chain links TRBV3-1 (or the pseudogene TRBV3-2) with TRBJ1-1; 7 bases are shared with TRBD1. J was trimmed by 1 base and V by 4 bases; bases with no gene match: 6. The CDR3 sequence is 15 residues long. From germline, CDR1 is LGHDT and CDR2 YNNKEL (reference sequence). The CDR3 spells CASSPGQATNTEAFF. DNA of the CDR3: TGTGCCAGCAGCCCAGGACAGGCCACGAACACTGAAGCTTTCTTT.

This chain connects TRBV5-1 to TRBJ2-7; TRBD1 might be the D (5 bases). Per the germline V gene, CDR1 is SGHRS and CDR2 is YFSETQ. CDR3 size: 11 residues. Trimming pared 4 bases from V and 6 bases from J, leaving 8 bases between. This chain's CDR3 is CASSQGFEQYF. The CDR3 DNA follows: TGCGCCAGCAGCCAGGGCTTCGAGCAGTACTTC. Full variable domain (missing parts from reference TRBV5-1 and TRBJ2-7): KAGVTQTPRYLIKTRGQQVTLSCSPISGHRSVSWYQQTPGQGLQFLFEYFSETQRNKGNFPGRFSGRQFSNSRSEMNVSTLELGDSALYLCASSQGFEQYFGPGTRLTVT.

The chain joins TRBV10-1 to TRBJ2-3; 7 bases agree with TRBD2. V trimming: 4 bases; J trimming: 0 bases; junction bases outside the gene matches: 7. This CDR3 contains 16 residues. Per germline, CDR1 WNHNN and CDR2 SYGVQD (reference sequence). The CDR3 DNA reads TGCGCCAGCAGTGTTGGGACTACAGCTAGCACAGATACGCAGTATTTT. This gives the protein CASSVGTTASTDTQYF.

The chain links TRBV5-1 to TRBJ2-1, with D possibly TRBD2 on 6 matching bases. There are 11 residues in the CDR3. Germline CDR1 and CDR2: SGHRS and YFSETQ. V was pared by 5 bases and J by 9 bases, with 9 bases between. CDR3 nucleotide sequence: TGCGCCAGCAGTCGGGAGACTGAGCAGTTCTTC. Its translation is CASSRETEQFF.

This clone has only a few counts. The chain recombines TRBV27 with TRBJ1-5, with 8 bases that match TRBD1. The trim removed 5 bases at V and 0 bases at J, leaving 9 bases unmatched. Per the germline V gene, CDR1 is MNHEY and CDR2 is SMNVEV (reference sequence). The CDR3 is 17 residues long. CDR3 in amino acids: CASSKSHGQGSNQPQHF. The CDR3 bases are TGTGCCAGCAGTAAATCCCATGGACAGGGTAGCAATCAGCCCCAGCATTTT.

This chain joins TRBV19 and TRBJ1-4; D might be TRBD1 (5 bases). The CDR3 extends over 14 amino acids. V lost 2 bases to trimming and J lost 8 bases, with 12 bases between them. The germline CDR1 and CDR2 sequences are LNHDA and SQIVND (reference sequence). CDR3 nucleotide sequence: TGTGCCAGTAGTATACCCTGGGGGGGAGAAAAACTGTTTTTT. Amino acids: CASSIPWGGEKLFF.

The rearrangement uses TRBV15 and TRBJ2-7, with 12 bases aligning to TRBD1. CDR1 LNHNV and CDR2 YYDKDF come from the germline V gene (reference sequence). Losses at the gene ends were 3 bases for V and 9 bases for J; bases not matched to a gene: 12. This CDR3 is 16 amino acids long. In DNA form, the CDR3 reads TGTGCCACCAGCAGGCCCGGGACAGGGGGCGTAGCCTTGCAGTACTTC. Encoded protein: CATSRPGTGGVALQYF. The full variable domain, its missing parts supplied by reference TRBV15 and TRBJ2-7, is DAMVIQNPRYQVTQFGKPVTLSCSQTLNHNVMYWYQQKSSQAPKLLFHYYDKDFNNEADTPDNFQSRRPNTSFCFLDIRSPGLGDTAMYLCATSRPGTGGVALQYFGPGTRLTVT.

The chain combines TRBV6-1 with TRBJ2-7; 8 bases are shared with TRBD1. Germline trimming cut 3 bases from V and 3 bases from J; bases unmatched to any gene: 7. Germline CDR1 reads MNHNS; CDR2 reads SASEGT. The CDR3 spans 15 residues. CDR3 amino acids: CASSDQDRGIYEQYF. In DNA form, the CDR3 reads TGTGCCAGCAGTGATCAAGACAGGGGTATCTACGAGCAGTACTTC.

The chain carries TRBV5-1 and TRBJ1-1, with D perhaps TRBD1 (5 bases). The CDR3 runs to 16 residues. Trimming shortened V by 4 bases and J by 4 bases, and 20 bases separated the two germline ends. Germline loops: CDR1 SGHRS, CDR2 YFSETQ. DNA for the CDR3: TGCGCCAGCAGCCTTAGACAGTCTCACCGAGGCACTGAAGCTTTCTTT. This translates into CASSLRQSHRGTEAFF.

The chain recombines TRBV2 with TRBJ1-5; no definite D call. Trimming pared 0 bases from V and 3 bases from J, leaving 9 bases between. This CDR3 is built from 15 residues. The germline V gene has CDR1 SNHLY and CDR2 FYNNEI. Here the CDR3 reads CASSEAPGINQPQHF. The DNA for the CDR3 is TGTGCCAGCAGTGAAGCGCCAGGCATCAATCAGCCCCAGCATTTT. The variable domain in full, with the rest retrieved from reference TRBV2 and TRBJ1-5, is EPEVTQTPSHQVTQMGQEVILRCVPISNHLYFYWYRQILGQKVEFLVSFYNNEISEKSEIFDDQFSVERPDGSNFTLKIRSTKLEDSAMYFCASSEAPGINQPQHFGDGTRLSIL.

The count of this clone is one. The chain couples TRBV7-9 to TRBJ1-2; 7 bases are a match to TRBD1. The CDR3 has 16 amino acids. The V segment lost 5 bases and the J segment 6 bases; nucleotides outside the gene matches: 15. The V gene's germline CDR1 is SEHNR and CDR2 FQNEAQ (reference sequence). CDR3 sequence reads: CASSPRRKGAFDGYTF. In DNA, the CDR3 is TGTGCCAGCAGCCCCAGACGTAAGGGGGCCTTTGATGGCTACACCTTC.

The rearrangement uses TRBV4-2 and TRBJ2-2; 8 bases agree with TRBD2. Trimming removed 7 bases from V and 3 bases from J; junction bases left unmatched: 7. CDR1 is LGHNA and CDR2 is YNFKEQ in the germline V gene. The CDR3 totals 15 residues. CDR3 coding DNA: TGTGCCAGCACAGCGGGGGTCCGGGACACCGGGGAGCTGTTTTTT. Translating gives CASTAGVRDTGELFF.

This clone came up once. This chain links TRBV5-4 with TRBJ2-4, with 9 bases fitting TRBD1. J was trimmed by 2 bases and V by 3 bases; bases with no gene match: 6. In germline, CDR1 is SGHNT, CDR2 YYREEE (reference sequence). This CDR3 is built from 16 residues. The CDR3 region has the DNA TGTGCCAGCAGCTCCCCCGGGACAGGGACCAAAAACATTCAGTACTTC. Residues: CASSSPGTGTKNIQYF. The full variable domain, its missing parts supplied by reference TRBV5-4 and TRBJ2-4, is ETGVTQSPTHLIKTRGQQVTLRCSSQSGHNTVSWYQQALGQGPQFIFQYYREEENGRGNFPPRFSGLQFPNYSSELNVNALELDDSALYLCASSSPGTGTKNIQYFGAGTRLSVL.

The chain employs TRBV3-1 (or the pseudogene TRBV3-2) and TRBJ2-1; D not certain. With 1 base removed from V and 4 bases from J, the gap between germline ends came to 17 bases. The CDR3 has 17 residues. Germline V lookup: CDR1 LGHDT, CDR2 YNNKEL (reference sequence). The DNA for the CDR3 is TGTGCCAGCAGCCAAGGACTGACTGGCACCGCTTACAATGAGCAGTTCTTC. Its protein is CASSQGLTGTAYNEQFF.

The chain recombines TRBV2 with TRBJ2-7, with 7 bases aligning to TRBD1. The CDR3 extends over 15 amino acids. V lost 7 bases, J lost 2 bases, and 11 bases stayed unmatched. CDR1 SNHLY and CDR2 FYNNEI come from the germline V gene. The CDR3 DNA is TGTGCCAGCAATCCTGACAGGGCTAAAACCTACGAGCAGTACTTC. Protein product: CASNPDRAKTYEQYF.

The chain uses TRBV7-3 and TRBJ1-2, with D possibly matching TRBD1 (5 bases). V shed 5 bases and J shed 6 bases, with 16 bases lying between them. This CDR3 comprises 14 residues. Germline assignment: CDR1 SGHTA and CDR2 FQGTGA. CDR3: CASSPPPGKNGYTF. In DNA form, the CDR3 reads TGTGCCAGCAGCCCCCCTCCAGGGAAGAATGGCTACACCTTC.

CDR3 in DNA: TGTGCCAGCAGCTTGGATCGGGGGAAAGGGGGCTACACCTTC. Amino acids: CASSLDRGKGGYTF. The chain couples TRBV5-5 to TRBJ1-2, with a possible D match to TRBD1 (5 bases). The CDR3 is 14 residues long. Germline loops: CDR1 SGHKS, CDR2 YYEKEE (reference sequence). V shed 0 bases and J shed 8 bases, with 14 bases lying between them.

The chain recombines TRBV19 with TRBJ1-1; 8 nucleotides line up with TRBD1. V was clipped by 4 bases and J by 4 bases; unmatched bases: 5. Germline V gene lookup returns CDR1 LNHDA and CDR2 SQIVND (reference sequence). CDR3 length equals 14 residues. The CDR3 sequence: CASSTPGGGTEAFF. The CDR3 DNA follows: TGTGCCAGTAGTACCCCAGGGGGCGGCACTGAAGCTTTCTTT.

The rearrangement links TRBV5-1 to TRBJ1-4, with a tentative D call TRBD1 (5 bases). The V end lost 0 bases, the J end lost 6 bases, and 9 bases lay between the germline ends. The germline V gene encodes CDR1 SGHRS and CDR2 YFSETQ. The CDR3 covers 14 residues. CDR3 protein: CASSLVGPDEKLFF. Written as DNA, the CDR3 is TGCGCCAGCAGCTTGGTGGGGCCGGATGAAAAACTGTTTTTT.

The rearrangement links TRBV7-6 to TRBJ2-5; 7 bases are a match to TRBD1. The V segment lost 5 bases and the J segment 2 bases; nucleotides outside the gene matches: 8. CDR1 is SGHVS, CDR2 FNYEAQ, per germline. CDR3 length equals 15 residues. The CDR3 nucleotides are TGTGCCAGCAGCCTAACGGGACAGCCACAAGAGACCCAGTACTTC. Its translation: CASSLTGQPQETQYF.

CDR3 nucleotide sequence: TGTGCCAGCAGCTTAGGGGCAGGTCAGCCCCAGCATTTT. This encodes CASSLGAGQPQHF. V usage is TRBV7-2 and J usage is TRBJ1-5, with D uncertain. Per the germline V gene, CDR1 is SGHTA and CDR2 is FQGNSA. V lost 1 base and J lost 6, with 7 bases in between. The CDR3 runs 13 residues.

The chain couples TRBV2 to TRBJ1-1; tentatively, D is TRBD1 (6 bases). This CDR3 region has 15 residues. Trimming cost V 5 bases and J 1 base, with 14 bases left between them. Germline CDR1 is SNHLY and CDR2 is FYNNEI. CDR3 region: CASSKGVVWNTEAFF. The DNA of the CDR3 is TGTGCCAGCAGTAAGGGGGTGGTTTGGAACACTGAAGCTTTCTTT.

This rearrangement joins TRBV7-3 to TRBJ2-3; 12 bases fit TRBD2. V was pared by 3 bases and J by 5 bases, with 6 bases of the junction left unmatched. This CDR3 comprises 16 residues. CDR1 is SGHTA and CDR2 is FQGTGA in the germline V gene. The CDR3 nucleotides are TGTGCCAGCAGCTTCGCTAGCGGGGGGGCCTTAGATACGCAGTATTTT. Its translation is CASSFASGGALDTQYF.

The chain employs TRBV6-5 and TRBJ1-4, with 9 bases identical to TRBD1. The CDR3 spans 15 residues. V was clipped by 6 bases and J by 8 bases; unmatched bases: 10. CDR1 is MNHEY and CDR2 is SVGAGI in the germline V gene. CDR3 amino acids: CASSQGTGFREKLFF. Here the CDR3 DNA reads TGTGCCAGCAGCCAGGGGACAGGGTTTCGGGAAAAACTGTTTTTT.